These 24 T cell receptor beta chains share one sample of origin, sequenced in a study of blood T cell repertoires in COVID-19. TCRdb's copy holds only in-frame clones and misses some; the assay was immunoSEQ multiplex PCR. There are fewer than 90,000 clones in the sample; around nine tenths occur only once, and 4.9% lies in the top ten. The sample comprised peripheral blood. These receptors came from a man aged 50 to 60 with active or convalescent COVID-19.

CDR3 DNA: TGTGCCACCAGCACTCACAGGGACCAAGAGACCCAGTACTTC. This gives the protein CATSTHRDQETQYF. This chain links TRBV15 with TRBJ2-5, with D tentatively TRBD1 (6 bases). This CDR3 has 14 amino acids. V lost 4 bases and J lost 0, with 9 bases in between. From germline, CDR1 is LNHNV and CDR2 YYDKDF (reference sequence).

This chain connects TRBV24-1 to TRBJ2-3; D may be TRBD2 (7 bases). Trimming left V 9 bases short and J 1 base short, with 16 bases between. Germline CDR1 reads KGHDR; CDR2 reads SFDVKD. The CDR3 covers 15 residues. CDR3 in DNA: TGTGCCACCGCTCATCCCGGGGGGCGCACAGATACGCAGTATTTT. Its translation: CATAHPGGRTDTQYF.

The chain couples TRBV19 to TRBJ2-7; 8 bases agree with TRBD1. CDR1 and CDR2 from the germline V gene are LNHDA and SQIVND (reference sequence). V gave up 4 bases and J gave up 2 bases; unmatched junction bases: 7. CDR3 length: 15 amino acids. CDR3 residues: CASSTGQGNTYEQYF. DNA for the CDR3: TGTGCCAGTAGTACAGGACAGGGTAATACCTACGAGCAGTACTTC.

The chain couples TRBV7-9 to TRBJ2-5; perhaps TRBD1 as D (5 bases). Between the trimmed V and J ends, which lost 1 base and 5 bases, there was a span of 11 bases. The CDR3 is 14 amino acids. Germline V CDR1 and CDR2: SEHNR, FQNEAQ (reference sequence). In DNA, the CDR3 is TGTGCCAGCAGCTTAGAGGCAGGGTTTGAGACCCAGTACTTC. Translating it yields CASSLEAGFETQYF.

This rearrangement joins TRBV28 to TRBJ1-2; D might be TRBD1 (5 bases). V was clipped by 7 bases and J by 2 bases, with 11 bases between them. CDR3 size: 13 residues. Germline V lookup: CDR1 MDHEN, CDR2 SYDVKM. CDR3: CASTVTANYGYTF. As DNA, the CDR3 is TGTGCCAGCACCGTGACAGCGAACTATGGCTACACCTTC.

As to this clone: Distinct nucleotide sequences in the sample also encode this CDR3. This rearrangement joins TRBV28 to TRBJ2-3; D gene ambiguous. The CDR3 runs 15 residues. The V gene's germline CDR1 is MDHEN and CDR2 SYDVKM. V lost 4 bases and J lost 6, with 17 bases in between. The CDR3 loop reads CASSSYSYSTDTQYF. The CDR3 bases are TGTGCCAGCAGTTCCTACAGTTACTCTACGGATACGCAGTATTTT.

The chain links TRBV14 to TRBJ2-2; the D is unclear. V shed 4 bases and J shed 1 base, with 7 bases lying between them. The CDR3 consists of 14 residues. The germline V gene has CDR1 SGHDN and CDR2 FVKESK. In nucleotides, the CDR3 is TGTGCCAGCAGCCTGCACAGGAACACCGGGGAGCTGTTTTTT. As protein: CASSLHRNTGELFF.

V usage is TRBV19 and J usage is TRBJ1-5, with 10 bases matching TRBD1. Germline CDR1 and CDR2: LNHDA and SQIVND (reference sequence). The CDR3 sequence is 18 residues long. V gave up 5 bases and J gave up 2 bases; unmatched junction bases: 12. The CDR3 spells CASSPHGPGQGGNQPQHF. The DNA for the CDR3 is TGTGCCAGTAGTCCCCACGGTCCTGGACAGGGGGGCAATCAGCCCCAGCATTTT.

This rearrangement joins TRBV19 to TRBJ1-3; 10 nucleotides align to TRBD1. Germline CDR1 reads LNHDA; CDR2 reads SQIVND (reference sequence). This CDR3 region has 15 residues. After removal of 6 bases from V and 2 bases from J, the junction contained 4 bases not matched to a gene. Here the CDR3 DNA reads TGTGCCAGTAGGACAGGGGGCACCGCTGGAAACACCATATATTTT. Translation gives CASRTGGTAGNTIYF.

This clone was observed once. V usage is TRBV5-1 and J usage is TRBJ2-1, with D perhaps TRBD1 (6 bases). The CDR3 is 12 residues long. The V gene's germline CDR1 is SGHRS and CDR2 YFSETQ. Trimming removed 4 bases at V and 9 bases at J, with 11 bases between. The CDR3 DNA is TGCGCCAGCAGCACAGGGAGCAGTGAGCAGTTCTTC. Translated: CASSTGSSEQFF.

This clone was seen only once. The gene calls are TRBV6-4 and TRBJ1-1; D is unresolved. V gave up 0 bases and J gave up 4 bases, with 6 bases separating them. The CDR3 consists of 13 residues. Germline CDR1 is MRHNA and CDR2 is SNTAGT. The chain's CDR3 is CASSDSSGTEAFF. The CDR3 nucleotides are TGTGCCAGCAGTGACTCGAGTGGCACTGAAGCTTTCTTT.

The rearrangement joins TRBV7-2 to TRBJ2-3; tentative D call: TRBD1 (5 bases). The CDR3 extends over 16 amino acids. Per germline, CDR1 SGHTA and CDR2 FQGNSA. The V and J ends lost 6 bases and 0 bases respectively, with 16 bases between them. The CDR3 DNA is TGTGCCAGCAGTCAACAGGTCACCCCTAGCACAGATACGCAGTATTTT. It yields the protein CASSQQVTPSTDTQYF.

The chain joins TRBV7-2 to TRBJ2-1; the D gene is possibly TRBD2 (5 bases). The CDR3 is 15 amino acids. The V gene lost 3 bases and the J gene lost 0 bases, with 9 bases spanning the gap. Germline V gene data show CDR1 as SGHTA and CDR2 as FQGNSA. CDR3 protein: CASSFAGRSYNEQFF. The CDR3, as DNA: TGTGCCAGCAGCTTCGCGGGCCGCTCCTACAATGAGCAGTTCTTC. Drawing the rest from reference TRBV7-2 and TRBJ2-1, the complete variable domain is GAGVSQSPSNKVTEKGKDVELRCDPISGHTALYWYRQSLGQGLEFLIYFQGNSAPDKSGLPSDRFSAERTGGSVSTLTIQRTQQEDSAVYLCASSFAGRSYNEQFFGPGTRLTVL.

The chain carries TRBV7-2 and TRBJ2-3, with D possibly TRBD2 on 7 matching bases. The germline V gene encodes CDR1 SGHTA and CDR2 FQGNSA. Trimming left V 4 bases short and J 2 bases short, with 19 bases between. The CDR3 is made up of 17 amino acids. The CDR3: CASSSHVGGGLTDTQYF. CDR3 nucleotide sequence: TGTGCCAGCAGCTCTCATGTGGGGGGGGGCCTCACAGATACGCAGTATTTT. The entire variable domain, with the rest obtained from reference TRBV7-2 and TRBJ2-3, is as follows: GAGVSQSPSNKVTEKGKDVELRCDPISGHTALYWYRQSLGQGLEFLIYFQGNSAPDKSGLPSDRFSAERTGGSVSTLTIQRTQQEDSAVYLCASSSHVGGGLTDTQYFGPGTRLTVL.

J is TRBJ1-1 and V is TRBV5-1, with unresolved D. Germline V gene sequence: CDR1 SGHRS, CDR2 YFSETQ. CDR3 length equals 13 residues. Trimming shortened V by 1 base and J by 6 bases, and 10 bases separated the two germline ends. For the CDR3, the DNA is TGCGCCAGCAGCTTGAGTCAGGAATCTGAAGCTTTCTTT. Translated: CASSLSQESEAFF.

V is TRBV11-2 and J is TRBJ2-3, with 7 bases matching TRBD2. V shed 7 bases, J shed 6 bases, and the junction held 7 bases outside the gene matches. The CDR3 has 13 residues. Germline loops: CDR1 SGHAT, CDR2 FQNNGV. The CDR3 DNA is TGTGCCAGCATCGGACTAGTAGGGGATACGCAGTATTTT. This translates into CASIGLVGDTQYF.

This chain uses TRBV28 with TRBJ2-2; 7 positions match TRBD1. Trimming at V came to 6 bases and at J to 3 bases, leaving 7 bases not matched to a gene. The CDR3 is 15 amino acids. Germline CDR1 and CDR2: MDHEN and SYDVKM. CDR3 DNA: TGTGCCAGCAGCATAGGGGGCGTCGACACCGGGGAGCTGTTTTTT. It codes for CASSIGGVDTGELFF.

This chain connects TRBV5-1 to TRBJ1-4; 8 bases map to TRBD1. The CDR3 has 14 amino acids. The germline V gene encodes CDR1 SGHRS and CDR2 YFSETQ. V gave up 4 bases and J gave up 7 bases; unmatched junction bases: 6. The CDR3 DNA reads TGCGCCAGCAGCCCGGACAGGGAGGGTGAAAAACTGTTTTTT. It codes for CASSPDREGEKLFF.

In nucleotides, the CDR3 is TGTGCCAGTAGTCGGGACAGGGGAATCGGAAACACCATATATTTT. This codes for CASSRDRGIGNTIYF. V gene TRBV19 combines with J gene TRBJ1-3; 10 positions agree with TRBD1. Trimming took 5 bases from V and 4 from J; bases not matched to a gene: 5. The CDR3 covers 15 residues. Germline-derived CDR1 and CDR2 are LNHDA and SQIVND (reference sequence).

V gene TRBV7-2 combines with J gene TRBJ2-3; D ambiguous. Trimming took 5 bases from V and 1 from J, leaving 10 bases between them. The germline V gene has CDR1 SGHTA and CDR2 FQGNSA. This CDR3 spans 14 amino acids. This CDR3 reads CASSPNSGTDTQYF. The CDR3 nucleotides read TGTGCCAGCAGCCCAAACAGTGGCACAGATACGCAGTATTTT.

The chain is built from TRBV9 and TRBJ1-4; D is possibly TRBD1 (6 bases). CDR3 length: 15 residues. Germline assignment: CDR1 SGDLS and CDR2 YYNGEE. Trimming shortened V by 3 bases and J by 0 bases, and 9 bases separated the two germline ends. CDR3 nucleotides: TGTGCCAGCAGCGGAACAGGGTCAACTAATGAAAAACTGTTTTTT. It specifies CASSGTGSTNEKLFF.

CDR3 nucleotides: TGTGCCACCAGTGATTTGGTCAGCCAAGAGACCCAGTACTTC. Translated, it gives CATSDLVSQETQYF. The V gene is TRBV24-1, the J gene TRBJ2-5; D is undetermined. This CDR3 region has 14 residues. Germline-derived CDR1 and CDR2 are KGHDR and SFDVKD. The germline V and J ends were trimmed by 0 bases and 1 base, with 5 bases remaining between them.

In its sample, this clone was seen a few times. This chain joins TRBV6-6 and TRBJ2-7, with 10 bases matching TRBD1. Germline CDR1 is MNHNY and CDR2 is SVGAGI (reference sequence). Germline trimming cut 7 bases from V and 1 base from J; bases unmatched to any gene: 7. This CDR3 has 15 residues. The CDR3 is CASNPRQGASYEQYF. The CDR3 nucleotides read TGTGCCAGCAATCCAAGACAGGGGGCATCCTACGAGCAGTACTTC.

The V call is TRBV29-1, the J call TRBJ2-5, with TRBD1 identical over 10 bases. CDR1 and CDR2 (germline): SQVTM, ANQGSEA. This CDR3 is built from 13 residues. CDR3: CSSTGQGDLTQYF. The CDR3 DNA sequence: TGCAGTTCCACTGGACAGGGGGATTTGACCCAGTACTTC.